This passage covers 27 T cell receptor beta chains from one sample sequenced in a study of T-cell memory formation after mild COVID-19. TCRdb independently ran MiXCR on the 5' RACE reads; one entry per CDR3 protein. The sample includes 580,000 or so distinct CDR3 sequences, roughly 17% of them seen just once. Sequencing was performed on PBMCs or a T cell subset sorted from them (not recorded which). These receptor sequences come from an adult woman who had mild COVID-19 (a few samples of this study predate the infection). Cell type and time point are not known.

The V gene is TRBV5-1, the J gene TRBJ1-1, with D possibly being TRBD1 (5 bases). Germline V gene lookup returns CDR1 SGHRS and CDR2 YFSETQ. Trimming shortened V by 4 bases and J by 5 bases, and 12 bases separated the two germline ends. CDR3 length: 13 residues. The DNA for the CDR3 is TGCGCCAGCAGCAACCCCCAGGGAACTGAAGCTTTCTTT. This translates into CASSNPQGTEAFF.

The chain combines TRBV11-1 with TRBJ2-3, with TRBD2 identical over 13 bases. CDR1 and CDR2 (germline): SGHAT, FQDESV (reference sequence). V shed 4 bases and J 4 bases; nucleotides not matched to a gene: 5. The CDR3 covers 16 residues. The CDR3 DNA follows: TGTGCCAGCAGCTCCGGACTAGCGGGAGTGGCAGATACGCAGTATTTT. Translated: CASSSGLAGVADTQYF.

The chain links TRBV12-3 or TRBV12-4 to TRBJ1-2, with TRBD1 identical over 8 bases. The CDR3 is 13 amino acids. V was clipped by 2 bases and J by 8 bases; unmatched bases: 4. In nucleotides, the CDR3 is TGTGCCAGCAGTTTAAAGGCAGGGGGCGGCTACACCTTC. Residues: CASSLKAGGGYTF.

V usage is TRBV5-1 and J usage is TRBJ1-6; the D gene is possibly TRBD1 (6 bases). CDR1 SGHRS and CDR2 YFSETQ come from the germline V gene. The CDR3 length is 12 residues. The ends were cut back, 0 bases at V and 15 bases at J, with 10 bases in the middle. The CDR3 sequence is CASSLVRGHLHF. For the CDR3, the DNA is TGCGCCAGCAGCTTGGTCCGGGGGCACCTCCACTTT.

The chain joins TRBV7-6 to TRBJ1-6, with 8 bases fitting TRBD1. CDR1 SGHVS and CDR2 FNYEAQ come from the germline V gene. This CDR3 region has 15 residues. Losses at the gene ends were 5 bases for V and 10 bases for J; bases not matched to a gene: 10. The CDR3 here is CASSAQGARGSPLHF. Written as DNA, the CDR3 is TGTGCCAGCAGCGCCCAGGGGGCGCGTGGGTCACCCCTCCACTTT. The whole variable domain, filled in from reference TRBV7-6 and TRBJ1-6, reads GAGVSQSPRYKVTKRGQDVALRCDPISGHVSLYWYRQALGQGPEFLTYFNYEAQQDKSGLPNDRFSAERPEGSISTLTIQRTEQRDSAMYRCASSAQGARGSPLHFGNGTRLTVT.

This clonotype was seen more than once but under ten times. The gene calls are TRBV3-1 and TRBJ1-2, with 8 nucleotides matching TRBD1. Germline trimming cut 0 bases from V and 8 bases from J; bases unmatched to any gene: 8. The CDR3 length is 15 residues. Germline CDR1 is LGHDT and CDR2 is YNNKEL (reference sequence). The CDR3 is CASSQDLGRGQGYTF. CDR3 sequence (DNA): TGTGCCAGCAGCCAAGATCTGGGCAGGGGGCAGGGCTACACCTTC.

CDR3 DNA: TGTGCCAGCAGCCAAGTTCTGGGGGCGAGGGCTGAAGCTTTCTTT. It is translated as CASSQVLGARAEAFF. The chain carries TRBV3-1 and TRBJ1-1; perhaps TRBD1 as D (6 bases). Germline V gene sequence: CDR1 LGHDT, CDR2 YNNKEL (reference sequence). The CDR3 runs 15 residues. The ends were cut back, 1 base at V and 6 bases at J, with 15 bases in the middle.

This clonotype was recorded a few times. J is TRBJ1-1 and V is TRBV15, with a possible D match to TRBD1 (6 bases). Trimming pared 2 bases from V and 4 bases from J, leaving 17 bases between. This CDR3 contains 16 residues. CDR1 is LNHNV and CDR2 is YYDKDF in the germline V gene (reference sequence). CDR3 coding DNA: TGTGCCACCAGCAGACACCCAACGGGGGCAGGCACTGAAGCTTTCTTT. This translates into CATSRHPTGAGTEAFF.

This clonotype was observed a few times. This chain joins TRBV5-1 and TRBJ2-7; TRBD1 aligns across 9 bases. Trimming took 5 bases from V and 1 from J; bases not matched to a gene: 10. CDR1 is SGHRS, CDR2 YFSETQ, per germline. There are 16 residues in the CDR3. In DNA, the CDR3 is TGCGCCAGCAGATCTGGGGCAGGACAGGGGTCCTACGAGCAGTACTTC. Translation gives CASRSGAGQGSYEQYF.

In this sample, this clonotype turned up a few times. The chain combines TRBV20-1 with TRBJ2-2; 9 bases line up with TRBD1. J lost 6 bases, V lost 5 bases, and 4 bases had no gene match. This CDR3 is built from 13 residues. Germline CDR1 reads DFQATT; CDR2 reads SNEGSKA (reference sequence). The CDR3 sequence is CSAGRQGAGELFF. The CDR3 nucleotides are TGCAGTGCTGGTAGACAGGGGGCCGGGGAGCTGTTTTTT.

This chain's CDR3 is CASSLAYGEGIYEQYF. For the CDR3, the DNA is TGTGCCAGCAGCTTAGCTTATGGGGAAGGAATATACGAGCAGTACTTC. V is TRBV7-2 and J is TRBJ2-7; no definite D call. The V and J ends lost 0 bases and 4 bases respectively, with 16 bases between them. Germline loops: CDR1 SGHTA, CDR2 FQGNSA. This CDR3 is built from 16 residues.

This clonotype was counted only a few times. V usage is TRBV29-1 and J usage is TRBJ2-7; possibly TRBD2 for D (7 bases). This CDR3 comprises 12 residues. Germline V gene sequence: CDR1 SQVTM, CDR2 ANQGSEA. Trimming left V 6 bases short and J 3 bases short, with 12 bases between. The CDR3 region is CSVGEGDYEQYF. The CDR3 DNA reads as TGCAGCGTCGGGGAGGGGGACTACGAGCAGTACTTC.

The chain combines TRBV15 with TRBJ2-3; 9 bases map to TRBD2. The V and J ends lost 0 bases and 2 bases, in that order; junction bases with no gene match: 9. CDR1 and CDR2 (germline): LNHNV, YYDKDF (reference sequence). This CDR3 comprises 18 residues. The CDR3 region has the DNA TGTGCCACCAGCAGAGATAAGGCGGTAGCGGGGGACACAGATACGCAGTATTTT. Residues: CATSRDKAVAGDTDTQYF.

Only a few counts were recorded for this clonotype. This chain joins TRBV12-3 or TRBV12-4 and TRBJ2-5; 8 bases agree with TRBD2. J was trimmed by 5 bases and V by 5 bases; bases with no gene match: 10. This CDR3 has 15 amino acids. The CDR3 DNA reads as TGTGCCAGCAGTGCCGGGGGGGCTAGTACGGAGACCCAGTACTTC. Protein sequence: CASSAGGASTETQYF.

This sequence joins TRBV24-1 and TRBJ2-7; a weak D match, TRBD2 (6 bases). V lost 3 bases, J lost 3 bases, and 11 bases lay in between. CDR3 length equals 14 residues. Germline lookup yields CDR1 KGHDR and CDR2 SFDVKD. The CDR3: CATSDGGFVYEQYF. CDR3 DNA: TGTGCCACCAGTGATGGGGGGTTCGTCTACGAGCAGTACTTC.

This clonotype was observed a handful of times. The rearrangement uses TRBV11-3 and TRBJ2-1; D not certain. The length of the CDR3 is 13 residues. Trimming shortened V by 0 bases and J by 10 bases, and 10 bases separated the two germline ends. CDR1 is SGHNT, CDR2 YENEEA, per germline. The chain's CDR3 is CASSLEYPGEQFF. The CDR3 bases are TGTGCCAGCAGCTTAGAATATCCTGGGGAGCAGTTCTTC.

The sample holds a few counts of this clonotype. The CDR3 sequence is CASSPHAAGDQPQHF. In nucleotides, the CDR3 is TGTGCCAGCAGCCCCCACGCGGCAGGAGATCAGCCCCAGCATTTT. The V call is TRBV28, the J call TRBJ1-5; D ambiguous. This CDR3 spans 15 amino acids. V gave up 6 bases and J gave up 5 bases, with 17 bases separating them. The V gene's germline CDR1 is MDHEN and CDR2 SYDVKM.

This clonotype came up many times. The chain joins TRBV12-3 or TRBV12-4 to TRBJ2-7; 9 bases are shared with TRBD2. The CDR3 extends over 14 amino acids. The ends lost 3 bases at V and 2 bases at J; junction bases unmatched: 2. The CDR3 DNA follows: TGTGCCAGCAGTTTCGCGGGAGGGACCTACGAGCAGTACTTC. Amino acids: CASSFAGGTYEQYF.

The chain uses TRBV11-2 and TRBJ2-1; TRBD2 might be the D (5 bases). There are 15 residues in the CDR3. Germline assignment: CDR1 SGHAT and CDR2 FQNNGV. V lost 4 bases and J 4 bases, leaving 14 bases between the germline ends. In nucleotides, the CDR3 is TGTGCCAGCAGCTCCCTCAGCGGAAAGTACAATGAGCAGTTCTTC. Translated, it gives CASSSLSGKYNEQFF.

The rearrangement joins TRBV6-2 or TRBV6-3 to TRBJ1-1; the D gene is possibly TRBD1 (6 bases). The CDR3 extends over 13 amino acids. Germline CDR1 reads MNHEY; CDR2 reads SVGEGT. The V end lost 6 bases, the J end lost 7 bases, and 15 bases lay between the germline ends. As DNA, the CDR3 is TGTGCCAGCAGCAACAGGGAGGGCGGTGAAGCTTTCTTT. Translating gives CASSNREGGEAFF.

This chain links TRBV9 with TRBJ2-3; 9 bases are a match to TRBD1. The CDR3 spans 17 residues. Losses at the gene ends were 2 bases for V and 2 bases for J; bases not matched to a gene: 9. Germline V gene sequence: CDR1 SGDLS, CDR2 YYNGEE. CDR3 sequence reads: CASSVETGGKVTDTQYF. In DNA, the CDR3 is TGTGCCAGCAGCGTGGAGACAGGGGGAAAGGTCACAGATACGCAGTATTTT. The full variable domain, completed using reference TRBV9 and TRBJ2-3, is DSGVTQTPKHLITATGQRVTLRCSPRSGDLSVYWYQQSLDQGLQFLIQYYNGEERAKGNILERFSAQQFPDLHSELNLSSLELGDSALYFCASSVETGGKVTDTQYFGPGTRLTVL.

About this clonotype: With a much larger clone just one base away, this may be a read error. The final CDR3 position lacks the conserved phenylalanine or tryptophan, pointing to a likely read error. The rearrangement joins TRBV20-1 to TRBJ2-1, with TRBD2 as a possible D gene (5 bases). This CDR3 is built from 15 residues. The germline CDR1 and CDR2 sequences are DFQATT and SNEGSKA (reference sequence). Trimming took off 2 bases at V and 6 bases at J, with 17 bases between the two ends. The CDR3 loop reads CSARSPASRINEQFL. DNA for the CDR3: TGCAGTGCTAGAAGTCCTGCTAGCAGAATCAATGAGCAGTTCTTA.

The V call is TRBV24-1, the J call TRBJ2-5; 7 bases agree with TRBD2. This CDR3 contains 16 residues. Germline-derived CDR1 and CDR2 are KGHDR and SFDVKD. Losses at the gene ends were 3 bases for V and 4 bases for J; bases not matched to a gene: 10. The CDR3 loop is CATSDPRGTTGETQYF. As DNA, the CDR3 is TGTGCCACCAGTGATCCGCGGGGGACGACGGGAGAGACCCAGTACTTC.

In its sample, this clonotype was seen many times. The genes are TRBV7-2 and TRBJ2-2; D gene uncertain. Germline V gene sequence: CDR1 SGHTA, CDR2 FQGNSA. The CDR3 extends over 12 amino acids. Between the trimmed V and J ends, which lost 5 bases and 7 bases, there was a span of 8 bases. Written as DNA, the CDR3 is TGTGCCAGCAGCCTAATTGGCGGGGAGCTGTTTTTT. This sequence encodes CASSLIGGELFF.

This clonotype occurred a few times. This CDR3 is CASSVEGGNRVDEKLFF. CDR3 DNA sequence: TGTGCCAGCAGCGTAGAGGGCGGTAATAGGGTTGATGAAAAACTGTTTTTT. The rearrangement links TRBV9 to TRBJ1-4; no definite D call. The length of the CDR3 is 17 residues. V lost 0 bases, J lost 6 bases, and 18 bases lay in between. CDR1 is SGDLS, CDR2 YYNGEE, per germline.

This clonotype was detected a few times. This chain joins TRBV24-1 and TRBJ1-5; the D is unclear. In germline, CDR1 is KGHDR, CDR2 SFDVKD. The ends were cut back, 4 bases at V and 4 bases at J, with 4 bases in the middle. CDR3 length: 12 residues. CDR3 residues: CATSEDNQPQHF. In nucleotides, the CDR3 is TGTGCCACCAGTGAGGATAATCAGCCCCAGCATTTT.

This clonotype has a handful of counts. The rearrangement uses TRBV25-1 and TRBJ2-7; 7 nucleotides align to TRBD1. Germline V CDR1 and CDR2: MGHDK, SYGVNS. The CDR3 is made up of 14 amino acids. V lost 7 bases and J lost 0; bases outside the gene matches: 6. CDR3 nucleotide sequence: TGTGCCAGCAATAACAGGGGCCACTCCTACGAGCAGTACTTC. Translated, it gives CASNNRGHSYEQYF.